The sequence of this T cell receptor (beta chain) was determined in a study of ipilimumab plus nivolumab after autologous stem cell transplantation. At the level of the study: Patients received a median of roughly 5 ipilimumab and roughly eight nivolumab doses.

V lost 1 base, J lost 0 bases, and 12 bases lay in between. This CDR3 is 16 amino acids long. Germline loops: CDR1 SGHRS, CDR2 YFSETQ. Sequenced by immunoSEQ multiplex PCR; TCRdb stores in-frame clones only, minus some. This table holds about 22,000 clones, 74% found once. The rearrangement uses TRBV5-1 and TRBJ2-3, with a weak D call TRBD1 (5 bases). The TCR was taken from a male donor with diffuse large B-cell lymphoma. This specimen was PBMCs, taken in a trial of ipilimumab plus nivolumab as post-transplant consolidation. The CDR3 sequence: CASSLTGPPSTDTQYF. CDR3 DNA: TGCGCCAGCAGCTTGACAGGACCTCCTAGCACAGATACGCAGTATTTT.